A single sample is the source of the 21 T cell receptor beta chains below, sequenced in a study of T cells after somatic rescue of genetic block. TCRdb keeps only in-frame clones here, not all; method: immunoSEQ multiplex PCR. This table has tens of thousands of clones, 90% to 97% appearing once. Source material: peripheral blood mononuclear cells (PBMCs). Receptor source: a child younger than two.

J is TRBJ2-7 and V is TRBV9; D is ambiguous. V was shortened by 0 bases and J by 6 bases, with 10 bases between the two germline ends. This CDR3 region has 13 residues. Looked up from germline, CDR1 is SGDLS and CDR2 is YYNGEE. CDR3 sequence (DNA): TGTGCCAGCAGCGTAGCTGACCGGCGCGAGCAGTACTTC. Its protein product is CASSVADRREQYF. Together with reference TRBV9 and TRBJ2-7, the CDR3 gives the full variable domain: DSGVTQTPKHLITATGQRVTLRCSPRSGDLSVYWYQQSLDQGLQFLIQYYNGEERAKGNILERFSAQQFPDLHSELNLSSLELGDSALYFCASSVADRREQYFGPGTRLTVT.

The chain combines TRBV7-9 with TRBJ1-1, with a tentative D call TRBD1 (6 bases). The CDR3 sequence is 13 residues long. Per the germline V gene, CDR1 is SEHNR and CDR2 is FQNEAQ (reference sequence). V lost 4 bases and J lost 1, with 7 bases in between. The DNA of the CDR3 is TGTGCCAGCAGCTCGGGACAGAACACTGAAGCTTTCTTT. The encoded protein is CASSSGQNTEAFF.

The chain links TRBV18 to TRBJ2-4; no clear D gene. Germline assignment: CDR1 KGHSH and CDR2 LQKENI. V lost 1 base and J lost 6, with 4 bases in between. This CDR3 is built from 12 residues. CDR3 sequence: CASSPQGNIQYF. The CDR3 nucleotides read TGTGCCAGCTCACCACAGGGAAACATTCAGTACTTC.

The V call is TRBV5-1, the J call TRBJ2-3, with TRBD2 identical over 7 bases. V lost 1 base to trimming and J lost 6 bases; unmatched junction nucleotides: 8. The CDR3 has 15 amino acids. Per the germline V gene, CDR1 is SGHRS and CDR2 is YFSETQ. CDR3 nucleotides: TGCGCCAGCAGCTTGTTCTCGGGAGGTATGGATACGCAGTATTTT. Residues: CASSLFSGGMDTQYF.

This chain uses TRBV15 with TRBJ2-7; 7 bases map to TRBD1. In germline, CDR1 is LNHNV, CDR2 YYDKDF (reference sequence). J gave up 2 bases and V 0 bases, and 1 base lay outside the gene matches. The CDR3 consists of 14 residues. The CDR3 reads CATSRDQGAYEQYF. The DNA of the CDR3 is TGTGCCACCAGCAGAGATCAGGGGGCCTACGAGCAGTACTTC. Filled out from reference TRBV15 and TRBJ2-7, the complete variable domain reads DAMVIQNPRYQVTQFGKPVTLSCSQTLNHNVMYWYQQKSSQAPKLLFHYYDKDFNNEADTPDNFQSRRPNTSFCFLDIRSPGLGDTAMYLCATSRDQGAYEQYFGPGTRLTVT.

Details on this clone: The sample holds other DNA sequences that translate to the same CDR3. The chain employs TRBV2 and TRBJ1-2; 7 positions match TRBD1. Germline trimming cut 2 bases from V and 0 bases from J; bases unmatched to any gene: 0. CDR1 and CDR2 from the germline V gene are SNHLY and FYNNEI. The CDR3 runs 14 residues. The CDR3 loop reads CASSEQGANYGYTF. The CDR3 DNA follows: TGTGCCAGCAGTGAACAGGGGGCTAACTATGGCTACACCTTC.

The chain combines TRBV2 with TRBJ2-6; possibly TRBD2 for D (6 bases). Germline V gene lookup returns CDR1 SNHLY and CDR2 FYNNEI. The CDR3 extends over 15 amino acids. The V and J ends lost 1 base and 4 bases respectively, with 8 bases between them. CDR3 nucleotides: TGTGCCAGCAGTGAAGGGGAGGCCGGGGCCAACGTCCTGACTTTC. Its translation is CASSEGEAGANVLTF.

The rearrangement uses TRBV4-1 and TRBJ2-3; 7 bases agree with TRBD2. This CDR3 region has 16 residues. After removal of 1 base from V and 2 bases from J, the junction contained 6 bases not matched to a gene. The germline CDR1 and CDR2 sequences are MGHRA and YSYEKL. The CDR3 DNA reads TGCGCCAGCAGCCAAGGGCTAGCGGTTATCACAGATACGCAGTATTTT. This sequence encodes CASSQGLAVITDTQYF.

The V and J genes are TRBV6-5 and TRBJ2-1; TRBD2 might be the D (6 bases). The CDR3 loop spans 15 amino acids. V shed 6 bases and J shed 2 bases, with 14 bases lying between them. Germline V CDR1 and CDR2: MNHEY, SVGAGI. The CDR3: CASSPSGSTYNEQFF. For the CDR3, the DNA is TGTGCCAGCAGCCCCAGCGGGTCGACCTACAATGAGCAGTTCTTC.

V gene TRBV5-1 combines with J gene TRBJ2-1, with D perhaps TRBD2 (5 bases). Germline V gene data show CDR1 as SGHRS and CDR2 as YFSETQ. Deletions cut 0 bases from V and 2 bases from J, with 9 bases between. This CDR3 region has 15 residues. The CDR3 here is CASSLGGQPYNEQFF. CDR3 in DNA: TGCGCCAGCAGCTTGGGAGGGCAACCCTACAATGAGCAGTTCTTC.

The J gene is TRBJ2-7, the V gene TRBV5-1; D possibly corresponds to TRBD2 (5 bases). The V end was cut by 1 base, the J end by 7 bases, with 12 bases between. Germline CDR1 SGHRS, CDR2 YFSETQ. This CDR3 comprises 13 residues. CDR3 bases: TGCGCCAGCAGCTTGAACGCTAGAGGGGAGCAGTACTTC. It is translated as CASSLNARGEQYF.

CDR3: CASSYSNSNQPQHF. In DNA form, the CDR3 reads TGTGCCAGCAGTTACTCGAACAGCAATCAGCCCCAGCATTTT. J is TRBJ1-5 and V is TRBV6-6; the D is unclear. The germline CDR1 and CDR2 sequences are MNHNY and SVGAGI (reference sequence). The V end was cut by 0 bases, the J end by 1 base, with 4 bases between. The CDR3 sequence is 14 residues long.

This clone appeared a single time. This sequence joins TRBV19 and TRBJ1-1, with D tentatively TRBD1 (6 bases). The CDR3 is 13 residues long. V was pared by 7 bases and J by 5 bases, with 14 bases between. Looked up from germline, CDR1 is LNHDA and CDR2 is SQIVND (reference sequence). The CDR3 coding sequence is TGTGCCAGTAACAGGAGGGGGTATACTGAAGCTTTCTTT. It yields the protein CASNRRGYTEAFF.

The CDR3 is CASSQRTGPYQPQHF. Written as DNA, the CDR3 is TGTGCCAGCAGTCAACGGACAGGGCCGTATCAGCCCCAGCATTTT. The rearrangement uses TRBV5-6 and TRBJ1-5, with 8 bases aligning to TRBD1. The junction had 9 bases not matched to a gene; V was cut back by 5 bases and J by 5 bases. The germline CDR1 and CDR2 sequences are SGHDT and YYEEEE. This CDR3 contains 15 residues.

This clone was picked up one time. The J gene is TRBJ2-3, the V gene TRBV4-1, with D perhaps TRBD2 (5 bases). Between the trimmed V and J ends, which lost 4 bases and 5 bases, there was a span of 10 bases. Germline V lookup: CDR1 MGHRA, CDR2 YSYEKL. The CDR3 has 13 amino acids. CDR3 region: CASSRLTGDTQYF. The CDR3 DNA follows: TGCGCCAGCAGCCGACTAACTGGAGATACGCAGTATTTT.

The chain uses TRBV2 and TRBJ1-1, with D perhaps TRBD1 (5 bases). Germline-derived CDR1 and CDR2 are SNHLY and FYNNEI. V was cut by 6 bases and J by 6 bases, with 14 bases left in between. This CDR3 comprises 13 residues. CDR3 protein: CASSRTGVAEAFF. The CDR3 bases are TGTGCCAGCAGCAGAACAGGAGTAGCTGAAGCTTTCTTT.

Notes on this clone: This same CDR3 is encoded by further DNA sequences in the sample. The chain recombines TRBV9 with TRBJ2-4, with a possible D match to TRBD2 (5 bases). Looked up from germline, CDR1 is SGDLS and CDR2 is YYNGEE. There are 14 residues in the CDR3. The V and J ends lost 0 bases and 1 base respectively, with 5 bases between them. The CDR3 protein is CASSVGGAKNIQYF. Here the CDR3 DNA reads TGTGCCAGCAGCGTAGGAGGGGCCAAAAACATTCAGTACTTC. Using reference TRBV9 and TRBJ2-4 for the parts outside the CDR3, the full variable domain is DSGVTQTPKHLITATGQRVTLRCSPRSGDLSVYWYQQSLDQGLQFLIQYYNGEERAKGNILERFSAQQFPDLHSELNLSSLELGDSALYFCASSVGGAKNIQYFGAGTRLSVL.

J is TRBJ2-5 and V is TRBV4-1, with 9 bases matching TRBD2. Germline values: CDR1 MGHRA, CDR2 YSYEKL. The CDR3 totals 15 residues. With 1 base clipped from V and 7 bases from J, the junction kept 7 bases outside the gene matches. This CDR3 is CASSQVTSGRVTQYF. CDR3 coding DNA: TGCGCCAGCAGCCAAGTCACTAGCGGGCGGGTGACCCAGTACTTC.

This clone has only one observation. This sequence joins TRBV5-1 and TRBJ1-1, with 7 bases matching TRBD1. The CDR3 is 14 residues long. V gave up 1 base and J gave up 0 bases; unmatched junction bases: 0. Per the germline V gene, CDR1 is SGHRS and CDR2 is YFSETQ. The CDR3 loop reads CASSLTGVNTEAFF. For the CDR3, the DNA is TGCGCCAGCAGCTTGACAGGGGTGAACACTGAAGCTTTCTTT.

V gene TRBV5-5 combines with J gene TRBJ2-1, with D perhaps TRBD1 (5 bases). There are 15 residues in the CDR3. Trimming removed 2 bases from V and 0 bases from J, with 9 bases in between. Germline CDR1 SGHKS, CDR2 YYEKEE (reference sequence). As DNA, the CDR3 is TGTGCCAGCAGCTTATGGGGCAACTCCTACAATGAGCAGTTCTTC. This translates into CASSLWGNSYNEQFF.

The chain is built from TRBV28 and TRBJ2-1; 8 bases match TRBD2. This CDR3 region has 15 residues. Germline CDR1 is MDHEN and CDR2 is SYDVKM. V gave up 6 bases and J gave up 1 base; unmatched junction bases: 5. As DNA, the CDR3 is TGTGCCAGCAGCCAGCGGGAGCCTTCCTACAATGAGCAGTTCTTC. Its translation is CASSQREPSYNEQFF.